This paragraph reports one TCR beta chain. Sequence at one end of the junction differs from germline and may be a read error. The data originate from a study of neoadjuvant anti-PD-1 for oral cavity cancer. The assay was immunoSEQ multiplex PCR, and TCRdb's table has in-frame clones only and misses some. The repertoire holds under 13,000 clones, with about 50% as singletons. CDR1 is SGHKS and CDR2 is YYEKEE in the germline V gene (reference sequence). The CDR3 contains 13 residues. The gene calls are TRBV5-5 and TRBJ2-7; D gene ambiguous. The receptor's source is a person aged 35-80 years with oral cavity squamous cell carcinoma. This material consisted of tumor tissue, taken before nivolumab (anti-PD-1) treatment. DNA of the CDR3: TGCGCCAGCAGCCAAGGGCCGGACTACGAGCAGTACTTC. Residues: CASSQGPDYEQYF.